A single sample is the source of the 6 T cell receptor beta chains below, sequenced in a study of cytomegalovirus exposure and HLA in healthy donors. TCRdb keeps only in-frame clones here, not all; method: immunoSEQ multiplex PCR. Seen here are over 100,000 clones, 88% observed once, and the top ten hold approximately 2.3%. Input material: PBMCs. The source is a woman aged 18 to 35 in good health and CMV-seronegative.

The chain employs TRBV2 and TRBJ1-2, with D possibly matching TRBD1 (5 bases). Trimming shortened V by 2 bases and J by 8 bases, and 6 bases separated the two germline ends. The germline V gene encodes CDR1 SNHLY and CDR2 FYNNEI. The CDR3 extends over 11 amino acids. CDR3 amino acids: CASSEQGGYTF. In DNA, the CDR3 is TGTGCCAGCAGTGAACAGGGAGGCTACACCTTC.

V and J are TRBV9 and TRBJ1-3; tentatively, D is TRBD1 (5 bases). Germline loops: CDR1 SGDLS, CDR2 YYNGEE. V was cut by 0 bases and J by 2 bases, with 9 bases left in between. The CDR3 contains 15 residues. CDR3 residues: CASSVGVGPGNTIYF. The CDR3 DNA is TGTGCCAGCAGCGTAGGGGTGGGGCCTGGAAACACCATATATTTT.

The V call is TRBV6-6, the J call TRBJ2-7; 9 bases match TRBD2. The germline V gene has CDR1 MNHNY and CDR2 SVGAGI (reference sequence). Trimming took 6 bases from V and 3 from J; bases not matched to a gene: 12. This CDR3 region has 16 residues. The chain's CDR3 is CASRALAGQRNYEQYF. CDR3 coding DNA: TGTGCCAGCAGAGCCCTAGCGGGACAACGAAACTACGAGCAGTACTTC.

The genes are TRBV9 and TRBJ2-2; tentative D call: TRBD2 (5 bases). V was shortened by 5 bases and J by 4 bases, with 12 bases between the two germline ends. Germline V lookup: CDR1 SGDLS, CDR2 YYNGEE. The CDR3 is made up of 14 amino acids. This CDR3 is CASRMEEVTGELFF. CDR3 nucleotides: TGTGCCAGCAGGATGGAGGAGGTCACCGGGGAGCTGTTTTTT. Complete variable domain (other parts from reference TRBV9 and TRBJ2-2): DSGVTQTPKHLITATGQRVTLRCSPRSGDLSVYWYQQSLDQGLQFLIQYYNGEERAKGNILERFSAQQFPDLHSELNLSSLELGDSALYFCASRMEEVTGELFFGEGSRLTVL.

The CDR3 region has the DNA TGTGCCAGCAGCTTAAGGGGGCCTTATGGCTACACCTTC. It encodes CASSLRGPYGYTF. V and J are TRBV5-6 and TRBJ1-2; 7 bases agree with TRBD1. Germline V CDR1 and CDR2: SGHDT, YYEEEE. Trimming took 2 bases from V and 5 from J; bases not matched to a gene: 3. This CDR3 region has 13 residues. Combining the CDR3 with reference TRBV5-6 and TRBJ1-2 gives the whole variable domain DAGVTQSPTHLIKTRGQQVTLRCSPKSGHDTVSWYQQALGQGPQFIFQYYEEEERQRGNFPDRFSGHQFPNYSSELNVNALLLGDSALYLCASSLRGPYGYTFGSGTRLTVV.

This chain links TRBV9 with TRBJ2-1; TRBD2 matches 8 bases. The CDR3 loop spans 16 amino acids. Trimming cost V 1 base and J 6 bases; bases outside gene matches: 9. Germline V gives CDR1 SGDLS, CDR2 YYNGEE. The CDR3 region has the DNA TGTGCCAGCAGCGTAAGGTTGGCTAGCGGGCCCAATGAGCAGTTCTTC. Translation: CASSVRLASGPNEQFF.